A single sample is the source of the 32 T cell receptor beta chains below, sequenced in a study of post-analysis software for immune sequencing data. Study outcomes and limitations: A few TRBV segments (TRBV5-6, TRBV5-1 and TRBV20-1 among them) occurred more frequently in patients than in controls.

These receptors have no known antigen. Prepared libraries of TCR beta cDNA carried unique molecular identifiers. TCRdb reprocessed the PCR reads via MiXCR and lists one record per CDR3 protein. The sample carries about 380,000 distinct CDR3 sequences, less than 35% recorded once. Sequenced sample: blood. The receptor set was obtained from a girl under 18 with multiple sclerosis.

The chain has TRBV11-2 and TRBJ2-3; 9 positions agree with TRBD2. The CDR3 extends over 15 amino acids. Germline V CDR1 and CDR2: SGHAT, FQNNGV. The V segment lost 3 bases and the J segment 8 bases; nucleotides outside the gene matches: 9. The CDR3 loop reads CASSLIAGASFTQYF. CDR3 coding DNA: TGTGCCAGCAGCTTGATAGCGGGGGCTTCGTTTACGCAGTATTTT.

The chain combines TRBV5-8 with TRBJ2-5; tentatively, D is TRBD1 (6 bases). Judging by the DNA end, TRBJ2-7 fits better; the J call may be wrong. This CDR3 has 13 residues. Germline V CDR1 and CDR2: SGHTS, YDEGEE. The CDR3 reads CASSKDSPYEQYF. As DNA, the CDR3 is TGTGCCAGCAGTAAGGACAGTCCCTACGAGCAGTACTTC.

This clonotype occurred once. The genes are TRBV20-1 and TRBJ2-6; 12 bases line up with TRBD2. Losses at the gene ends were 6 bases for V and 0 bases for J; bases not matched to a gene: 15. Germline V lookup: CDR1 DFQATT, CDR2 SNEGSKA (reference sequence). CDR3 length: 20 residues. The CDR3 region is CSAARRTTSGGLSGANVLTF. DNA of the CDR3: TGCAGTGCCGCACGCAGGACTACTAGCGGGGGGCTCTCTGGGGCCAACGTCCTGACTTTC.

The CDR3 loop reads CASRSLQASNQPQHF. The CDR3 DNA follows: TGTGCCAGCAGGAGCCTACAGGCTAGCAATCAGCCCCAGCATTTT. This chain joins TRBV4-2 and TRBJ1-5; a weak D match, TRBD1 (5 bases). Germline V lookup: CDR1 LGHNA, CDR2 YNFKEQ. The CDR3 runs to 15 residues. Trimming took 6 bases from V and 0 from J, leaving 12 bases between them.

This clonotype has more than one count but fewer than ten. V usage is TRBV20-1 and J usage is TRBJ2-1, with TRBD1 as a possible D gene (5 bases). Germline CDR1 and CDR2: DFQATT and SNEGSKA (reference sequence). The CDR3 spans 14 residues. Trimming removed 0 bases at V and 6 bases at J, with 12 bases between. CDR3 in amino acids: CSARDPFRANEQFF. CDR3 bases: TGCAGTGCTAGAGACCCCTTCAGGGCCAATGAGCAGTTCTTC.

This chain joins TRBV29-1 and TRBJ1-1; D is perhaps TRBD1 (6 bases). V was trimmed by 5 bases and J by 0 bases, leaving 10 bases between them. The CDR3 sequence is 13 residues long. Germline V gives CDR1 SQVTM, CDR2 ANQGSEA. CDR3 sequence reads: CSVWTAMNTEAFF. For the CDR3, the DNA is TGCAGCGTTTGGACAGCCATGAACACTGAAGCTTTCTTT.

This chain connects TRBV6-6 to TRBJ2-3, with TRBD2 matching over 7 bases. This CDR3 spans 16 amino acids. Germline loops: CDR1 MNHNY, CDR2 SVGAGI (reference sequence). J was trimmed by 2 bases and V by 6 bases; bases with no gene match: 11. DNA of the CDR3: TGTGCCAGCAGGTATTCGACAGCGGGGCTCACAGATACGCAGTATTTT. This gives the protein CASRYSTAGLTDTQYF.

The table lists this clonotype with a few counts. V and J are TRBV7-2 and TRBJ2-5, with D unresolved. V dropped 7 bases and J dropped 2 bases, with 14 bases sitting between them. CDR1 is SGHTA and CDR2 is FQGNSA in the germline V gene. The CDR3 has 14 residues. The CDR3 spells CASTDPSDQETQYF. The CDR3 DNA reads as TGTGCCAGCACCGACCCGTCGGATCAAGAGACCCAGTACTTC.

Only one count was recorded for this clonotype. This chain links TRBV20-1 with TRBJ2-4; D is undetermined. The J call may be faulty, since TRBJ2-5 better matches the DNA end. Germline CDR1 reads DFQATT; CDR2 reads SNEGSKA (reference sequence). This CDR3 has 14 amino acids. CDR3 bases: TGCAGTGTTTTACTTTCTCATCCCAGAGAGACCCAGTACTTC. It yields the protein CSVLLSHPRETQYF.

V is TRBV6-1 and J is TRBJ1-5; possibly TRBD1 for D (6 bases). V was pared by 2 bases and J by 2 bases, with 10 bases between. CDR3 length: 15 residues. Germline V CDR1 and CDR2: MNHNS, SASEGT. Written as DNA, the CDR3 is TGTGCCAGCAGTGAACAGGGGTGGGGCAATCAGCCCCAGCATTTT. Translating it yields CASSEQGWGNQPQHF.

The CDR3 here is CASSLGHRPQHF. DNA of the CDR3: TGTGCCAGCAGTTTAGGACATCGGCCCCAGCATTTT. The V gene is TRBV12-3 or TRBV12-4, the J gene TRBJ1-5; no clear D gene. The CDR3 contains 12 residues. Trimming cost V 1 base and J 9 bases, with 7 bases left between them.

The chain employs TRBV20-1 and TRBJ2-1; 7 bases are a match to TRBD1. CDR1 and CDR2 from the germline V gene are DFQATT and SNEGSKA (reference sequence). Germline trimming cut 0 bases from V and 2 bases from J; bases unmatched to any gene: 1. This CDR3 comprises 14 residues. The CDR3, as DNA: TGCAGTGCTAGAGAGACAGGGACCTACAATGAGCAGTTCTTC. Protein: CSARETGTYNEQFF.

This clonotype has just a few counts. The genes are TRBV7-9 and TRBJ2-1; no clear D. Per germline, CDR1 SEHNR and CDR2 FQNEAQ (reference sequence). V lost 3 bases to trimming and J lost 8 bases, with 11 bases between them. CDR3 length: 13 residues. CDR3 coding DNA: TGTGCCAGCAGCTTCCCTTATGGCGATGAGCAGTTCTTC. Amino acid sequence: CASSFPYGDEQFF.

Concerning this clonotype itself: Possible read error: a much larger clone is one base away. The gene calls are TRBV20-1 and TRBJ2-5; no clear D. The DNA end is more similar to TRBJ2-7, so the J call may be wrong. This CDR3 region has 13 residues. Germline V gene sequence: CDR1 DFQATT, CDR2 SNEGSKA (reference sequence). CDR3 region: CSARGLGHYEQYF. CDR3 sequence (DNA): TGCAGTGCTAGAGGCCTCGGCCACTACGAGCAGTACTTC.

This clonotype was picked up many times. V is TRBV18 and J is TRBJ2-1; 9 bases are a match to TRBD1. The V and J ends lost 3 bases and 1 base, in that order; junction bases with no gene match: 4. The CDR3 is 16 residues long. Per germline, CDR1 KGHSH and CDR2 LQKENI. The CDR3 region is CASSPGTGFSYNEQFF. CDR3 DNA sequence: TGTGCCAGCTCACCCGGGACAGGGTTTTCCTACAATGAGCAGTTCTTC.

This clonotype has just a few counts. This rearrangement joins TRBV5-5 to TRBJ2-5; 9 bases line up with TRBD1. CDR3 length: 16 amino acids. The junction had 8 bases not matched to a gene; V was cut back by 2 bases and J by 3 bases. Per germline, CDR1 SGHKS and CDR2 YYEKEE (reference sequence). The CDR3 reads CASSLSTGGIEETQYF. CDR3 nucleotides: TGTGCCAGCAGCTTATCAACAGGGGGCATAGAAGAGACCCAGTACTTC. Together with reference TRBV5-5 and TRBJ2-5, the CDR3 gives the full variable domain: DAGVTQSPTHLIKTRGQQVTLRCSPISGHKSVSWYQQVLGQGPQFIFQYYEKEERGRGNFPDRFSARQFPNYSSELNVNALLLGDSALYLCASSLSTGGIEETQYFGPGTRLLVL.

This clonotype was seen more than once but under ten times. This chain uses TRBV3-1 with TRBJ2-7; the D gene is possibly TRBD2 (6 bases). Trimming removed 1 base at V and 6 bases at J, with 13 bases between. Germline V gene lookup returns CDR1 LGHDT and CDR2 YNNKEL (reference sequence). This CDR3 is built from 14 residues. The CDR3 sequence: CASSQGETRGEQYF. The DNA of the CDR3 is TGTGCCAGCAGCCAAGGCGAGACTAGGGGCGAGCAGTACTTC.

The V and J genes are TRBV2 and TRBJ2-7; 9 positions agree with TRBD1. The ends lost 4 bases at V and 1 base at J; junction bases unmatched: 14. The germline V gene has CDR1 SNHLY and CDR2 FYNNEI. The CDR3 sequence is 18 residues long. The CDR3 loop reads CASSGRRDRVSRSYEQYF. Here the CDR3 DNA reads TGTGCCAGCAGTGGAAGAAGGGACAGGGTTTCGAGATCCTACGAGCAGTACTTC.

The chain employs TRBV30 and TRBJ2-2; D gene uncertain. V lost 4 bases to trimming and J lost 5 bases, with 11 bases between them. This CDR3 comprises 13 residues. Germline CDR1 is GTSNPN and CDR2 is SVGIG (reference sequence). The CDR3 loop reads CAWTLLRTGELFF. DNA for the CDR3: TGTGCCTGGACACTTCTTCGTACCGGGGAGCTGTTTTTT.

The chain is built from TRBV6-5 and TRBJ2-3; unclear D gene. The CDR3 is 11 residues long. Trimming removed 2 bases at V and 7 bases at J, with 4 bases between. Germline V CDR1 and CDR2: MNHEY, SVGAGI. CDR3 DNA sequence: TGTGCCAGCAGTTACGGGAATACGCAGTATTTT. Translation gives CASSYGNTQYF.

This clonotype was picked up a small number of times. The chain joins TRBV6-5 to TRBJ2-1; 9 bases are a match to TRBD1. Trimming removed 5 bases from V and 4 bases from J; junction bases left unmatched: 6. CDR1 and CDR2 from the germline V gene are MNHEY and SVGAGI. This CDR3 comprises 15 residues. The CDR3 protein is CASSRTGGLYNEQFF. CDR3 nucleotides: TGTGCCAGCAGTCGAACAGGGGGCCTTTACAATGAGCAGTTCTTC.

The rearrangement uses TRBV28 and TRBJ1-6, with TRBD1 identical over 8 bases. This CDR3 comprises 14 residues. Germline V gives CDR1 MDHEN, CDR2 SYDVKM. The junction had 3 bases not matched to a gene; V was cut back by 9 bases and J by 2 bases. This CDR3 is CASLGQAYNSPLHF. The CDR3 DNA reads as TGTGCCAGTCTGGGACAGGCCTATAATTCACCCCTCCACTTT.

The chain is built from TRBV10-3 and TRBJ2-5; TRBD2 matches 7 bases. V gave up 8 bases and J gave up 2 bases; unmatched junction bases: 8. Germline lookup yields CDR1 ENHRY and CDR2 SYGVKD. The CDR3 loop spans 14 amino acids. The chain's CDR3 is CAIGTGTTQETQYF. The CDR3 bases are TGTGCCATCGGGACCGGGACTACACAAGAGACCCAGTACTTC.

This chain links TRBV6-5 with TRBJ2-1; the D is unclear. Germline CDR1 reads MNHEY; CDR2 reads SVGAGI. There are 13 residues in the CDR3. V was cut by 6 bases and J by 8 bases, with 14 bases left in between. The CDR3 region is CASRRSGNDEQFF. The CDR3 DNA reads as TGTGCCAGCAGGAGGTCGGGTAACGATGAGCAGTTCTTC.

This clonotype occurred a few times. The chain is built from TRBV5-1 and TRBJ2-5; D is possibly TRBD2 (5 bases). Germline lookup yields CDR1 SGHRS and CDR2 YFSETQ. Trimming took off 4 bases at V and 3 bases at J, with 19 bases between the two ends. This CDR3 contains 16 residues. CDR3 loop: CASSQELVPLKETQYF. The CDR3 DNA reads as TGCGCCAGCAGCCAGGAACTAGTCCCCCTCAAAGAGACCCAGTACTTC.

This chain uses TRBV25-1 with TRBJ2-5, with D maybe TRBD2 (6 bases). The J call may be faulty, since TRBJ2-7 better matches the DNA end. The germline V gene has CDR1 MGHDK and CDR2 SYGVNS. CDR3 length: 14 residues. CDR3 region: CASSEGGITYEQYF. In DNA form, the CDR3 reads TGTGCCAGCAGTGAAGGGGGGATTACCTACGAGCAGTACTTC.

The J gene is TRBJ2-7, the V gene TRBV3-1; D may correspond to TRBD1 or TRBD2 (6 bases each). Per the germline V gene, CDR1 is LGHDT and CDR2 is YNNKEL (reference sequence). Trimming shortened V by 2 bases and J by 0 bases, and 14 bases separated the two germline ends. The CDR3 runs to 16 residues. This CDR3 is CASSQRGAGFSYEQYF. The CDR3 DNA is TGTGCCAGCAGCCAAAGGGGGGCAGGTTTCTCCTACGAGCAGTACTTC.

V gene TRBV12-3 or TRBV12-4 combines with J gene TRBJ2-5; perhaps TRBD1 as D (5 bases). The better agreement between TRBJ2-7 and the DNA end casts doubt on the J call. This CDR3 region has 14 residues. The CDR3: CASSYKTVSGEQYF. CDR3 in DNA: TGTGCCAGCAGTTATAAGACAGTTTCAGGCGAGCAGTACTTC.

This clonotype occurred a few times. This rearrangement joins TRBV5-1 to TRBJ2-7; 7 nucleotides match TRBD2. Germline values: CDR1 SGHRS, CDR2 YFSETQ. The length of the CDR3 is 15 residues. After removal of 2 bases from V and 3 bases from J, the junction contained 8 bases not matched to a gene. CDR3 nucleotide sequence: TGCGCCAGCAGCTTCGGATGGGAGGGGTACTACGAGCAGTACTTC. Amino acid sequence: CASSFGWEGYYEQYF.

This clonotype was counted between two and nine times. The chain employs TRBV4-3 and TRBJ1-2, with unresolved D. CDR3 length equals 14 residues. Trimming took off 1 base at V and 4 bases at J, with 10 bases between the two ends. Germline V gene data show CDR1 as LGHNA and CDR2 as YSLEER. In DNA form, the CDR3 reads TGCGCCAGCAGCCAAGGGTCATCTACCTATGGCTACACCTTC. Protein: CASSQGSSTYGYTF.

This clonotype was seen a few times. The chain is built from TRBV20-1 and TRBJ2-1, with D possibly TRBD2 on 6 matching bases. V dropped 4 bases and J dropped 2 bases, with 18 bases sitting between them. The CDR3 runs to 16 residues. CDR1 is DFQATT and CDR2 is SNEGSKA in the germline V gene (reference sequence). The CDR3 nucleotides read TGCAGTGCTACCCGGCTCGGGGGTCTCACCTACAATGAGCAGTTCTTC. Translating gives CSATRLGGLTYNEQFF.

With respect to this clonotype: An end of the junction differs from the germline gene, which may be a read error. The V gene is TRBV14, the J gene TRBJ1-1; no definite D call. Germline-derived CDR1 and CDR2 are SGHDN and FVKESK. The length of the CDR3 is 16 residues. The CDR3 sequence: CASSQVMAGPNTKAFF. For the CDR3, the DNA is TGTGCCAGCAGCCAAGTGATGGCAGGCCCGAACACTAAAGCTTTCTTT.